This TCR beta chain derives from a study of post-analysis software for immune sequencing data. Study findings and constraints: When the samples were clustered directly with F measure, those that had been prepared in the same batch showed strong co-clustering. In patients, TRBV5-6, TRBV5-1 and TRBV20-1 belonged to roughly 5 TRBV segments found more frequently than in controls.

Tagging with unique molecular identifiers was a feature of the TCR beta cDNA libraries. MiXCR, run by TCRdb on the PCR reads, gives a single entry per CDR3 protein. The sample consists of about 810,000 distinct CDR3 sequences, roughly 50% of them appearing once. As regards this clonotype: Its antigen remains unidentified.

The CDR3 covers 15 residues. The V call is TRBV12-3 or TRBV12-4, the J call TRBJ2-7, with D tentatively TRBD2 (7 bases). TRBJ2-5 matches the DNA end more closely, so the J call is doubtful. The material sequenced was blood. The sequence was obtained from a girl aged 5-17 years with multiple sclerosis. The CDR3 sequence is CASNIQGGSRETQYF. For the CDR3, the DNA is TGTGCCAGCAATATACAGGGAGGGAGTCGTGAGACCCAGTACTTC.